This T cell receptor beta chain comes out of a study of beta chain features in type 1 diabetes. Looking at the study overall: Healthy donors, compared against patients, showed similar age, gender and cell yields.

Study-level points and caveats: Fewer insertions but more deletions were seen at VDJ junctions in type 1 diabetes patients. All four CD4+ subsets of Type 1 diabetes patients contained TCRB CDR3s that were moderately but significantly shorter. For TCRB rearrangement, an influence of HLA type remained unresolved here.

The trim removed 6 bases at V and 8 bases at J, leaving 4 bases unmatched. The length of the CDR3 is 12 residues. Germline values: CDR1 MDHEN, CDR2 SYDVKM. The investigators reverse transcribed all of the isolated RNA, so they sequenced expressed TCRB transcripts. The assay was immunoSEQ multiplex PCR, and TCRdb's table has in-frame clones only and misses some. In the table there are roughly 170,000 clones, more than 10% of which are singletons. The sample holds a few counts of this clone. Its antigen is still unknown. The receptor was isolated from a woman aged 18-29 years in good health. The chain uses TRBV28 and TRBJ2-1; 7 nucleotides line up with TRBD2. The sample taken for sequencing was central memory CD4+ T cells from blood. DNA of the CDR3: TGTGCCAGCAGGACCCTAGCGGATGAGCAGTTCTTC. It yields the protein CASRTLADEQFF.